This T cell receptor (beta chain) was sequenced for a study of radiotherapy plus CTLA-4 blockade in lung cancer. On the study more broadly: Of the patients, roughly 20% showed objective responses and 31% attained disease control. Study results and caveats: Early blood T cell clone dynamics, with interferon-beta, were reported to best predict response.

This CDR3 is built from 13 residues. The V gene's germline CDR1 is SQVTM and CDR2 ANQGSEA. Trimming took 0 bases from V and 3 from J, leaving 9 bases between them. The table came from immunoSEQ multiplex PCR; TCRdb's copy has only in-frame clones and leaves some out. This table has 84,000 or so clones, under 85% appearing once. CTLA-4 blockade with ipilimumab, together with focal radiation, was given to patients with chemo-refractory metastatic non-small-cell lung cancer. Concerning this clone itself: Its antigen is unknown.

Sequenced material: peripheral blood, taken from a patient treated with radiotherapy plus ipilimumab. The chain joins TRBV29-1 to TRBJ2-7; no reliable D call. This receptor was identified in a human donor with non-small cell lung cancer that progressed on radiotherapy plus ipilimumab. Here the CDR3 DNA reads TGCAGCGTTGAAGAAGGGCTCGGCTACGAGCAGTACTTC. This sequence encodes CSVEEGLGYEQYF.